Shown below are 25 T cell receptor beta chains from a single sample sequenced in a study of blood T cell repertoires in COVID-19. Sequencing was performed with immunoSEQ multiplex PCR; in TCRdb, only in-frame clones are kept and a portion is missing. The sample lists approximately 230,000 clones; around 89% were seen once. What was sequenced was PBMCs or T cells enriched from blood (not recorded which). The receptor source for this set is a woman aged 25 to 39 who had recovered from COVID-19.

V gene TRBV24-1 combines with J gene TRBJ2-7; 9 nucleotides match TRBD1. Trimming cost V 10 bases and J 3 bases; bases outside gene matches: 9. CDR1 is KGHDR, CDR2 SFDVKD, per germline. The CDR3 totals 14 residues. CDR3: CATEHRDRDYEQYF. As DNA, the CDR3 is TGTGCCACAGAACACCGGGACAGGGACTACGAGCAGTACTTC.

This clone was seen a handful of times. The V and J genes are TRBV28 and TRBJ1-6, with D possibly TRBD1 on 5 matching bases. Trimming left V 3 bases short and J 9 bases short, with 15 bases between. Germline V gives CDR1 MDHEN, CDR2 SYDVKM. The CDR3 consists of 15 residues. The CDR3 sequence: CASSLEVGGRSPLHF. As DNA, the CDR3 is TGTGCCAGCAGTTTGGAGGTCGGGGGACGTTCACCCCTCCACTTT.

The chain links TRBV30 to TRBJ1-5; D may be TRBD1 (6 bases). V was pared by 0 bases and J by 6 bases, with 15 bases between. The CDR3 extends over 15 amino acids. Germline V gene sequence: CDR1 GTSNPN, CDR2 SVGIG (reference sequence). The CDR3 DNA is TGTGCCTGGAGTGTACTATCAGGGGAAGGTCAGCCCCAGCATTTT. Translated: CAWSVLSGEGQPQHF.

The chain has TRBV3-1 (or the pseudogene TRBV3-2) and TRBJ1-1; 7 bases agree with TRBD1. The junction had 2 bases not matched to a gene; V was cut back by 10 bases and J by 3 bases. The CDR3 length is 11 residues. CDR1 and CDR2 (germline): LGHDT, YNNKEL (reference sequence). For the CDR3, the DNA is TGTGCCACAGGACAGGACACTGAAGCTTTCTTT. It specifies CATGQDTEAFF.

The CDR3, as DNA: TGTGCCACCAGCAGAGACCGGAACTATGGCTACACCTTC. Encoded protein: CATSRDRNYGYTF. The rearrangement uses TRBV15 and TRBJ1-2; D is unresolved. V lost 0 bases, J lost 2 bases, and 4 bases lay in between. This CDR3 has 13 residues. Looked up from germline, CDR1 is LNHNV and CDR2 is YYDKDF (reference sequence).

This chain links TRBV6-1 with TRBJ1-1, with unresolved D. Trimming stripped 2 bases from V and 6 bases from J, with 10 bases between. The CDR3 consists of 13 residues. Germline V CDR1 and CDR2: MNHNS, SASEGT. CDR3 protein: CASSESRGSEAFF. The DNA for the CDR3 is TGTGCCAGCAGTGAAAGCCGAGGCTCTGAAGCTTTCTTT.

For the CDR3, the DNA is TGTGCCAGCAGCTTGGCCTTTATAAGAGGCAGGGCGGACGGCTACACCTTC. Translated, it gives CASSLAFIRGRADGYTF. The gene calls are TRBV5-4 and TRBJ1-2; TRBD1 might be the D (5 bases). The CDR3 spans 17 residues. Trimming stripped 0 bases from V and 8 bases from J, with 23 bases between. Germline values: CDR1 SGHNT, CDR2 YYREEE (reference sequence).

CDR3 loop: CASSDTYGTVSNQPQHF. CDR3 nucleotides: TGTGCCAGCAGTGACACCTACGGGACAGTGAGCAATCAGCCCCAGCATTTT. The chain links TRBV28 to TRBJ1-5; 7 nucleotides align to TRBD1. This CDR3 has 17 residues. Trimming at V came to 5 bases and at J to 1 base, leaving 11 bases not matched to a gene. CDR1 MDHEN and CDR2 SYDVKM come from the germline V gene.

This clone was seen a single time. This chain joins TRBV20-1 and TRBJ1-3; TRBD1 matches 9 bases. Germline lookup yields CDR1 DFQATT and CDR2 SNEGSKA (reference sequence). CDR3 length: 17 residues. V gave up 3 bases and J gave up 0 bases; unmatched junction bases: 9. The CDR3 spells CSASRDRAESSGNTIYF. For the CDR3, the DNA is TGCAGTGCTAGTAGGGACAGGGCCGAGAGCTCTGGAAACACCATATATTTT.

The gene calls are TRBV10-3 and TRBJ2-3, with TRBD2 matching over 7 bases. The germline CDR1 and CDR2 sequences are ENHRY and SYGVKD. After removal of 0 bases from V and 0 bases from J, the junction contained 9 bases not matched to a gene. This CDR3 contains 18 residues. The CDR3 DNA follows: TGTGCCATCAGTGAGTCATCAGCGGGGAGATATAGCACAGATACGCAGTATTTT. Translating it yields CAISESSAGRYSTDTQYF.

This clone was seen a single time. The chain carries TRBV13 and TRBJ2-7, with 7 bases aligning to TRBD2. This CDR3 has 15 residues. The trim removed 0 bases at V and 1 base at J, leaving 3 bases unmatched. Germline-derived CDR1 and CDR2 are PRHDT and FYEKMQ (reference sequence). The CDR3 coding sequence is TGTGCCAGCAGCTTAGGCGGGAGGCCTTCCTACGAGCAGTACTTC. It codes for CASSLGGRPSYEQYF.

This chain joins TRBV28 and TRBJ1-4; 9 bases match TRBD1. The germline gives CDR1 MDHEN, CDR2 SYDVKM. CDR3 length: 15 residues. V lost 5 bases, J lost 10 bases, and 11 bases stayed unmatched. This CDR3 is CASSISGTGRVKLFF. CDR3 DNA sequence: TGTGCCAGCAGTATCTCCGGGACAGGGAGGGTAAAACTGTTTTTT.

The chain has TRBV9 and TRBJ2-7, with D perhaps matching TRBD1 (6 bases). The CDR3 loop spans 13 amino acids. Germline CDR1 and CDR2: SGDLS and YYNGEE. V was clipped by 4 bases and J by 3 bases, with 11 bases between them. For the CDR3, the DNA is TGTGCCAGCAGCCCGGGGACACGCTACGAGCAGTACTTC. Residues: CASSPGTRYEQYF.

This sequence joins TRBV4-2 and TRBJ2-3; 10 bases agree with TRBD2. Germline V gene data show CDR1 as LGHNA and CDR2 as YNFKEQ. This CDR3 region has 16 residues. V lost 0 bases, J lost 2 bases, and 2 bases stayed unmatched. Here the CDR3 DNA reads TGTGCCAGCAGCCAAGAACTAGCGGGGAACACAGATACGCAGTATTTT. Translating it yields CASSQELAGNTDTQYF.

This clone was picked up one time. This sequence joins TRBV28 and TRBJ1-5, with TRBD1 identical over 7 bases. V lost 8 bases and J lost 7; bases outside the gene matches: 11. Germline CDR1 and CDR2: MDHEN and SYDVKM. The CDR3 loop spans 14 amino acids. CDR3 in amino acids: CASSRQGTDQPQHF. The CDR3 nucleotides read TGTGCCAGCTCGAGACAGGGAACAGACCAGCCCCAGCATTTT.

This clone was counted once. The chain is built from TRBV18 and TRBJ1-5; unclear D gene. Germline loops: CDR1 KGHSH, CDR2 LQKENI. Trimming took off 3 bases at V and 0 bases at J, with 9 bases between the two ends. This CDR3 contains 15 residues. The CDR3 loop is CASSPLSNSNQPQHF. CDR3 nucleotides: TGTGCCAGCTCACCCCTCAGTAATAGCAATCAGCCCCAGCATTTT.

The rearrangement joins TRBV7-6 to TRBJ2-7, with D possibly TRBD2 on 6 matching bases. V was trimmed by 4 bases and J by 2 bases, leaving 9 bases between them. Germline CDR1 is SGHVS and CDR2 is FNYEAQ. The CDR3 spans 13 residues. Here the CDR3 reads CASSYSGTYEQYF. The CDR3 coding sequence is TGTGCCAGCAGCTATAGCGGAACCTACGAGCAGTACTTC.

The chain carries TRBV3-1 (or the pseudogene TRBV3-2) and TRBJ1-2; tentatively, D is TRBD1 (5 bases). V was cut by 0 bases and J by 8 bases, with 16 bases left in between. Per the germline V gene, CDR1 is LGHDT and CDR2 is YNNKEL (reference sequence). The CDR3 length is 15 residues. CDR3 sequence reads: CASSQDGQGLGGYTF. The DNA of the CDR3 is TGTGCCAGCAGCCAAGATGGGCAGGGCTTAGGGGGCTACACCTTC.

This chain connects TRBV27 to TRBJ1-2, with a tentative D call TRBD1 (6 bases). Trimming left V 3 bases short and J 7 bases short, with 15 bases between. Germline V gives CDR1 MNHEY, CDR2 SMNVEV (reference sequence). This CDR3 has 14 amino acids. The CDR3 is CASSFGQTVSGYTF. The CDR3 DNA reads as TGTGCCAGCAGTTTCGGACAGACGGTCTCTGGCTACACCTTC.

The V gene is TRBV27, the J gene TRBJ1-2, with D possibly being TRBD1 (6 bases). Germline V gene lookup returns CDR1 MNHEY and CDR2 SMNVEV (reference sequence). V was trimmed by 6 bases and J by 4 bases, leaving 15 bases between them. This CDR3 has 14 amino acids. CDR3 bases: TGTGCCAGCAGCCCAGACAGGTCAGGCTATGGCTACACCTTC. Protein product: CASSPDRSGYGYTF.

This clone was detected once. The rearrangement links TRBV6-5 to TRBJ1-6, with 7 bases fitting TRBD1. The germline CDR1 and CDR2 sequences are MNHEY and SVGAGI. CDR3 length: 15 residues. Losses at the gene ends were 6 bases for V and 10 bases for J; bases not matched to a gene: 12. CDR3 region: CASRKPGQLFSPLHF. CDR3 coding DNA: TGTGCCAGCAGGAAACCGGGACAGTTATTCTCACCCCTCCACTTT.

The rearrangement uses TRBV5-1 and TRBJ1-2; 8 bases match TRBD1. Germline assignment: CDR1 SGHRS and CDR2 YFSETQ. The CDR3 is 15 amino acids. J lost 4 bases, V lost 8 bases, and 13 bases had no gene match. The CDR3 region has the DNA TGCGCCAGTACGGGGTCAGGGGGCGCTGGCTATGGCTACACCTTC. Translating gives CASTGSGGAGYGYTF.

The chain combines TRBV28 with TRBJ1-4; TRBD1 might be the D (5 bases). Trimming shortened V by 8 bases and J by 5 bases, and 18 bases separated the two germline ends. This CDR3 has 15 residues. From germline, CDR1 is MDHEN and CDR2 SYDVKM. The CDR3 nucleotides read TGTGCCAGCGGAGACAGAATCCAGTGGAATGAAAAACTGTTTTTT. As protein: CASGDRIQWNEKLFF.

The genes are TRBV19 and TRBJ2-1, with 14 bases that match TRBD2. Losses at the gene ends were 4 bases for V and 10 bases for J; bases not matched to a gene: 9. The germline V gene encodes CDR1 LNHDA and CDR2 SQIVND (reference sequence). The CDR3 runs 16 residues. The DNA of the CDR3 is TGTGCCAGTAGTACCGGACTAGCGGGAGGTCTGAGGGAGCAGTTCTTC. This translates into CASSTGLAGGLREQFF.

This clone was seen only once. This sequence joins TRBV28 and TRBJ2-7, with 10 bases that match TRBD2. CDR3 length: 14 residues. Looked up from germline, CDR1 is MDHEN and CDR2 is SYDVKM. V gave up 2 bases and J gave up 9 bases; unmatched junction bases: 7. The CDR3 nucleotides read TGTGCCAGCAGTTTACTAGCGGGAGAAAGGGTGCAGTACTTC. This sequence encodes CASSLLAGERVQYF.